Below, 12 T cell receptor beta chains from the same sample are listed, as sequenced in a study of cytomegalovirus exposure and HLA in healthy donors. With 60 Vbeta and 13 Jbeta primers, the PCR was carried out. Sequencing was performed with immunoSEQ multiplex PCR; in TCRdb, only in-frame clones are kept and a portion is missing. The sample includes about 150,000 clones, around 70% of them seen just once. Material for sequencing was PBMCs. Receptor source: a young man in good health and CMV-seronegative.

This chain joins TRBV30 and TRBJ2-5; tentative D call: TRBD1 (6 bases). CDR1 GTSNPN and CDR2 SVGIG come from the germline V gene (reference sequence). Trimming removed 5 bases from V and 5 bases from J, with 15 bases in between. CDR3 size: 13 residues. The CDR3 DNA is TGTGCCTGGGCAGGGGTTGCCCGGGAGACCCAGTACTTC. Residues: CAWAGVARETQYF.

The V call is TRBV7-9, the J call TRBJ1-2, with no clear D. Germline CDR1 reads SEHNR; CDR2 reads FQNEAQ (reference sequence). This CDR3 has 15 residues. V shed 1 base and J shed 4 bases, with 13 bases lying between them. The DNA for the CDR3 is TGTGCCAGCAGCTTAGTAGTAAAACAGCCCTATGGCTACACCTTC. Its protein is CASSLVVKQPYGYTF.

This clone has only a few counts. This chain connects TRBV9 to TRBJ2-7, with D possibly being TRBD1 (6 bases). Trimming removed 3 bases at V and 0 bases at J, with 7 bases between. The CDR3 sequence is 13 residues long. Germline V lookup: CDR1 SGDLS, CDR2 YYNGEE. The DNA for the CDR3 is TGTGCCAGCAGCGGAGGGGGCTCCTACGAGCAGTACTTC. This encodes CASSGGGSYEQYF.

The rearrangement links TRBV2 to TRBJ1-1; D is unresolved. The CDR3 has 14 amino acids. Deletions cut 2 bases from V and 1 base from J, with 8 bases between. Germline CDR1 SNHLY, CDR2 FYNNEI. CDR3 protein: CASSELVRNTEAFF. CDR3 in DNA: TGTGCCAGCAGTGAACTGGTGAGGAACACTGAAGCTTTCTTT.

This clone was seen a handful of times. Here the CDR3 reads CASSLAGLGRSETQYF. Written as DNA, the CDR3 is TGTGCCAGCAGCTTGGCCGGTTTAGGGAGGTCAGAGACCCAGTACTTC. The rearrangement uses TRBV5-6 and TRBJ2-5, with D possibly TRBD2 on 6 matching bases. CDR1 is SGHDT and CDR2 is YYEEEE in the germline V gene. The V end was cut by 0 bases, the J end by 4 bases, with 16 bases between. The CDR3 is 16 residues long.

The chain uses TRBV9 and TRBJ1-2; the D is unclear. Germline V gene lookup returns CDR1 SGDLS and CDR2 YYNGEE. Deletions cut 0 bases from V and 5 bases from J, with 14 bases between. This CDR3 is 15 amino acids long. The CDR3 here is CASSVGPLRRYGYTF. The CDR3 bases are TGTGCCAGCAGCGTAGGGCCACTCAGGAGGTATGGCTACACCTTC. The entire variable domain, with the rest obtained from reference TRBV9 and TRBJ1-2, is as follows: DSGVTQTPKHLITATGQRVTLRCSPRSGDLSVYWYQQSLDQGLQFLIQYYNGEERAKGNILERFSAQQFPDLHSELNLSSLELGDSALYFCASSVGPLRRYGYTFGSGTRLTVV.

The chain has TRBV15 and TRBJ2-1; perhaps TRBD1 as D (5 bases). This CDR3 contains 13 residues. Trimming took 0 bases from V and 8 from J, leaving 8 bases between them. The V gene's germline CDR1 is LNHNV and CDR2 YYDKDF (reference sequence). CDR3 nucleotides: TGTGCCACCAGCAGAGATCAGGGTGATGAGCAGTTCTTC. The encoded protein is CATSRDQGDEQFF.

V gene TRBV2 combines with J gene TRBJ2-5; maybe TRBD2 (7 bases). The CDR3 consists of 14 residues. The germline gives CDR1 SNHLY, CDR2 FYNNEI. Deletions cut 4 bases from V and 4 bases from J, with 13 bases between. The CDR3: CASSVQGRGETQYF. Here the CDR3 DNA reads TGTGCCAGCAGTGTCCAGGGGAGGGGAGAGACCCAGTACTTC.

In its sample, this clone was seen once. J is TRBJ2-3 and V is TRBV7-2; tentative D call: TRBD1 (5 bases). The CDR3 contains 14 residues. Germline V gene data show CDR1 as SGHTA and CDR2 as FQGNSA. The V end was cut by 2 bases, the J end by 3 bases, with 9 bases between. This chain's CDR3 is CASSLQGKTDTQYF. The CDR3 DNA sequence: TGTGCCAGCAGCTTACAGGGTAAAACAGATACGCAGTATTTT.

Concerning this clone itself: Its ends do not fully match the called genes, so a read error is possible. This sequence joins TRBV5-1 and TRBJ1-5; tentative D call: TRBD1 (5 bases). The CDR3 loop spans 14 amino acids. Germline CDR1 is SGHRS and CDR2 is YFSETQ. The DNA of the CDR3 is TGCGCCAGCAGCTTGGCAGGGCCCAATCAGCCCCAGAATTTT. This sequence encodes CASSLAGPNQPQNF. Full variable domain (remainder filled in from reference TRBV5-1 and TRBJ1-5): KAGVTQTPRYLIKTRGQQVTLSCSPISGHRSVSWYQQTPGQGLQFLFEYFSETQRNKGNFPGRFSGRQFSNSRSEMNVSTLELGDSALYLCASSLAGPNQPQNFGDGTRLSIL.

The chain is built from TRBV28 and TRBJ1-5; D is uncertain. The CDR3 sequence is 15 residues long. CDR1 is MDHEN, CDR2 SYDVKM, per germline. V shed 6 bases and J shed 0 bases, with 12 bases lying between them. CDR3 amino acids: CASSQSLNSNQPQHF. CDR3 coding DNA: TGTGCCAGCAGCCAAAGCCTGAATAGCAATCAGCCCCAGCATTTT.

This chain uses TRBV6-1 with TRBJ2-5; TRBD2 aligns across 9 bases. V was clipped by 1 base and J by 5 bases; unmatched bases: 11. CDR3 length equals 17 residues. Germline CDR1 MNHNS, CDR2 SASEGT. The CDR3 coding sequence is TGTGCCAGCAGTGAAGATGGTGGCGGGGGGGCCTGGGAGACCCAGTACTTC. Its protein is CASSEDGGGGAWETQYF.